Listed here are 12 T cell receptor beta chains from one sample, sequenced in a study of cytomegalovirus exposure and HLA in healthy donors. Primers: 60 Vbeta forward and 13 Jbeta reverse. Sequenced by immunoSEQ multiplex PCR; TCRdb stores in-frame clones only, minus some. This table has around 140,000 clones, 76% appearing once. The sequenced sample was PBMCs. Receptor source: a female donor in good health and CMV-seropositive.

This sequence joins TRBV19 and TRBJ1-5; D is unclear. The germline CDR1 and CDR2 sequences are LNHDA and SQIVND (reference sequence). V was pared by 2 bases and J by 0 bases, with 5 bases between. The CDR3 is made up of 14 amino acids. CDR3 sequence (DNA): TGTGCCAGTAGTATACAGAATAGCAATCAGCCCCAGCATTTT. Amino acid sequence: CASSIQNSNQPQHF. The full variable domain, its missing parts supplied by reference TRBV19 and TRBJ1-5, is DGGITQSPKYLFRKEGQNVTLSCEQNLNHDAMYWYRQDPGQGLRLIYYSQIVNDFQKGDIAEGYSVSREKKESFPLTVTSAQKNPTAFYLCASSIQNSNQPQHFGDGTRLSIL.

Comment on this clone: The identical CDR3 is also encoded by other nucleotide sequences in the sample. The chain recombines TRBV29-1 with TRBJ2-3, with D perhaps TRBD2 (5 bases). The CDR3 loop spans 14 amino acids. V lost 4 bases, J lost 0 bases, and 11 bases lay in between. Germline loops: CDR1 SQVTM, CDR2 ANQGSEA. CDR3 in DNA: TGCAGCGTTGTCCTAGCTGTTAGCACAGATACGCAGTATTTT. Protein: CSVVLAVSTDTQYF.

The chain links TRBV10-3 to TRBJ2-1; TRBD2 matches at 10 bases. The CDR3 extends over 14 amino acids. V gave up 8 bases and J gave up 4 bases; unmatched junction bases: 5. CDR1 is ENHRY, CDR2 SYGVKD, per germline. The CDR3 sequence is CAILAGVLYNEQFF. The CDR3 DNA reads TGTGCCATCCTAGCGGGAGTTCTTTACAATGAGCAGTTCTTC.

The chain links TRBV5-1 to TRBJ2-5; D is unclear. The germline V gene has CDR1 SGHRS and CDR2 YFSETQ. Trimming removed 0 bases from V and 2 bases from J, with 8 bases in between. The CDR3 contains 14 residues. The CDR3 is CASSLGGRQETQYF. In DNA, the CDR3 is TGCGCCAGCAGCTTGGGTGGCAGACAAGAGACCCAGTACTTC.

J is TRBJ1-2 and V is TRBV5-5; D not certain. This CDR3 is built from 15 residues. Germline CDR1 reads SGHKS; CDR2 reads YYEKEE (reference sequence). V was shortened by 0 bases and J by 7 bases, with 16 bases between the two germline ends. The CDR3 DNA reads TGTGCCAGCAGCTTGGCCGAACTGACTATAGTTGGCTACACCTTC. This gives the protein CASSLAELTIVGYTF. Full variable domain (rest looked up from reference TRBV5-5 and TRBJ1-2): DAGVTQSPTHLIKTRGQQVTLRCSPISGHKSVSWYQQVLGQGPQFIFQYYEKEERGRGNFPDRFSARQFPNYSSELNVNALLLGDSALYLCASSLAELTIVGYTFGSGTRLTVV.

This chain links TRBV18 with TRBJ2-3, with 9 bases identical to TRBD2. CDR3 size: 16 residues. V lost 3 bases, J lost 5 bases, and 9 bases stayed unmatched. Germline CDR1 KGHSH, CDR2 LQKENI. This CDR3 is CASSPPGLASQDTQYF. CDR3 DNA: TGTGCCAGCTCACCGCCGGGACTAGCATCGCAAGATACGCAGTATTTT.

This rearrangement joins TRBV28 to TRBJ1-5; D uncertain. The germline gives CDR1 MDHEN, CDR2 SYDVKM. CDR3 length equals 12 residues. Trimming removed 7 bases at V and 8 bases at J, with 12 bases between. The CDR3 DNA sequence: TGTGCCAGCACTGAATCGGGTGAGCCCCAGCATTTT. Translation gives CASTESGEPQHF.

The chain has TRBV19 and TRBJ2-3, with 16 bases that match TRBD2. Trimming took 5 bases from V and 10 from J; bases not matched to a gene: 9. The V gene's germline CDR1 is LNHDA and CDR2 SQIVND (reference sequence). There are 16 residues in the CDR3. CDR3 in amino acids: CASSPGTSGGAKAQYF. In DNA form, the CDR3 reads TGTGCCAGTAGTCCCGGGACTAGCGGGGGGGCCAAGGCGCAGTATTTT.

The chain recombines TRBV6-1 with TRBJ2-3; 7 bases agree with TRBD1. Germline CDR1 reads MNHNS; CDR2 reads SASEGT. Trimming at V came to 6 bases and at J to 0 bases, leaving 6 bases not matched to a gene. This CDR3 spans 15 amino acids. The CDR3 reads CASRSGTVSTDTQYF. As DNA, the CDR3 is TGTGCCAGCAGGTCAGGGACAGTCAGCACAGATACGCAGTATTTT.

This chain joins TRBV6-1 and TRBJ1-4; no clear D gene. V was pared by 5 bases and J by 7 bases, with 17 bases between. CDR3 length: 15 residues. CDR1 MNHNS and CDR2 SASEGT come from the germline V gene. Here the CDR3 reads CASSSLGVPSEKLFF. The CDR3 DNA follows: TGTGCCAGCAGTTCGCTCGGGGTACCAAGTGAAAAACTGTTTTTT.

J is TRBJ1-2 and V is TRBV19; D perhaps matches TRBD1 (6 bases). V dropped 11 bases and J dropped 0 bases, with 19 bases sitting between them. CDR1 LNHDA and CDR2 SQIVND come from the germline V gene (reference sequence). The CDR3 is made up of 15 amino acids. The CDR3 DNA reads TGTGCCGTCACGGACAGCCGAAAAGCTAACTATGGCTACACCTTC. Translating gives CAVTDSRKANYGYTF.

The V call is TRBV5-1, the J call TRBJ1-1; TRBD1 matches at 7 bases. Germline lookup yields CDR1 SGHRS and CDR2 YFSETQ. The CDR3 is 15 amino acids. The V gene end was trimmed by 3 bases and the J gene end by 2 bases; junction bases not matched to a gene: 7. CDR3: CASSSVGQLNTEAFF. In DNA form, the CDR3 reads TGCGCCAGCAGCTCGGTGGGACAGCTAAACACTGAAGCTTTCTTT. Combining the CDR3 with reference TRBV5-1 and TRBJ1-1 gives the whole variable domain KAGVTQTPRYLIKTRGQQVTLSCSPISGHRSVSWYQQTPGQGLQFLFEYFSETQRNKGNFPGRFSGRQFSNSRSEMNVSTLELGDSALYLCASSSVGQLNTEAFFGQGTRLTVV.